Presented here are 14 T cell receptor beta chains from one specimen sequenced in a study of response to subunit inactivated influenza vaccine. TCRdb used MiXCR to reprocess the RT-PCR reads, holding one entry per CDR3 protein. Of more than 500,000 distinct CDR3 sequences listed, about 11% are singletons. A further study also used this sample, focusing on T cells expressing NK-cell markers. According to that study: The cDNA for TCR beta came from 5'RACE template switching with UMIs.

The material sequenced was PBMCs from blood, taken on the day of vaccination. These receptors came from a man aged 45-65 years who received an inactivated influenza vaccine.

The gene calls are TRBV28 and TRBJ2-1; 7 positions agree with TRBD2. The V segment lost 6 bases and the J segment 9 bases; nucleotides outside the gene matches: 11. CDR3 length: 14 residues. CDR1 and CDR2 (germline): MDHEN, SYDVKM. CDR3 nucleotide sequence: TGTGCCAGCAGCCGCGGGGGAACCCCACTTGAGCAGTTCTTC. It is translated as CASSRGGTPLEQFF.

The chain has TRBV20-1 and TRBJ2-1; 8 bases match TRBD2. J lost 4 bases, V lost 1 base, and 9 bases had no gene match. This CDR3 has 16 residues. Germline CDR1 reads DFQATT; CDR2 reads SNEGSKA (reference sequence). The DNA for the CDR3 is TGCAGTGCTAGAGGGAGACTAGCGAGTCAATACAATGAGCAGTTCTTC. Translation gives CSARGRLASQYNEQFF.

The chain joins TRBV20-1 to TRBJ2-5, with D possibly TRBD1 on 5 matching bases. In germline, CDR1 is DFQATT, CDR2 SNEGSKA (reference sequence). V lost 0 bases and J 5 bases, leaving 16 bases between the germline ends. The CDR3 has 15 amino acids. CDR3: CSARDWGRVEETQYF. DNA for the CDR3: TGCAGTGCTAGAGATTGGGGCAGGGTGGAGGAGACCCAGTACTTC.

Only a few counts were recorded for this clonotype. The chain links TRBV20-1 to TRBJ2-3, with 11 bases identical to TRBD2. V lost 1 base, J lost 5 bases, and 2 bases stayed unmatched. CDR1 is DFQATT, CDR2 SNEGSKA, per germline (reference sequence). The CDR3 has 14 amino acids. The CDR3 loop reads CSARASGRLDTQYF. The CDR3 DNA reads TGCAGTGCTAGAGCTAGCGGGAGGTTAGATACGCAGTATTTT.

This clonotype was seen more than once but under ten times. The chain couples TRBV10-3 to TRBJ2-5, with a tentative D call TRBD2 (6 bases). CDR3 length: 13 residues. The V and J ends lost 10 bases and 1 base respectively, with 13 bases between them. In germline, CDR1 is ENHRY, CDR2 SYGVKD. The CDR3 sequence is CATAGSSQETQYF. As DNA, the CDR3 is TGTGCCACCGCGGGAAGTAGCCAAGAGACCCAGTACTTC.

The chain carries TRBV27 and TRBJ2-1, with 7 bases fitting TRBD1. Germline V gene lookup returns CDR1 MNHEY and CDR2 SMNVEV (reference sequence). CDR3 size: 14 residues. The J segment lost 6 bases and the V segment lost 5 bases, leaving 7 bases of the junction unmatched. The DNA for the CDR3 is TGTGCCAGCAGTATTTCCGGGACAGCCAATGAGCAGTTCTTC. Amino acid sequence: CASSISGTANEQFF.

This clonotype showed up many times. The gene calls are TRBV12-3 or TRBV12-4 and TRBJ2-1, with D possibly TRBD2 on 5 matching bases. The length of the CDR3 is 14 residues. Trimming cost V 3 bases and J 9 bases, with 15 bases left between them. The CDR3 DNA is TGTGCCAGCAGTTTCCTAGGGAGAGGCGGTGAGCAGTTCTTC. Protein: CASSFLGRGGEQFF.

In its sample, this clonotype was seen a few times. The genes are TRBV7-9 and TRBJ1-1; 10 positions match TRBD1. The CDR3 consists of 12 residues. Germline lookup yields CDR1 SEHNR and CDR2 FQNEAQ (reference sequence). V trimming: 4 bases; J trimming: 11 bases; junction bases outside the gene matches: 4. The CDR3 sequence: CASSYRDRGAFF. The CDR3 DNA reads as TGTGCCAGCAGCTACCGGGACAGGGGTGCTTTCTTT.

This clonotype was seen only a few times. The chain uses TRBV6-5 and TRBJ2-1; 8 bases align to TRBD1. Unmatched junction bases numbered 14, after V lost 3 bases and J lost 7 bases. This CDR3 spans 17 amino acids. Germline V lookup: CDR1 MNHEY, CDR2 SVGAGI. The CDR3 is CASSYKPYARQGNEQFF. The CDR3 region has the DNA TGTGCCAGCAGTTATAAGCCCTACGCCCGACAGGGGAATGAGCAGTTCTTC.

In this sample, this clonotype turned up a few times. The chain combines TRBV29-1 with TRBJ1-1, with a possible D match to TRBD1 (5 bases). Germline lookup yields CDR1 SQVTM and CDR2 ANQGSEA. The V end was cut by 6 bases, the J end by 5 bases, with 22 bases between. The CDR3 consists of 15 residues. CDR3 in DNA: TGCAGCGTGGGGGGAATCGGCAGTCGAGGGACTGAAGCTTTCTTT. Encoded protein: CSVGGIGSRGTEAFF.

The chain combines TRBV9 with TRBJ2-7; 9 bases line up with TRBD2. CDR1 and CDR2 (germline): SGDLS, YYNGEE. The CDR3 consists of 15 residues. V lost 0 bases to trimming and J lost 5 bases; unmatched junction nucleotides: 6. This chain's CDR3 is CASSVEAGGRDEQYF. The CDR3 DNA follows: TGTGCCAGCAGCGTAGAGGCGGGGGGGCGAGACGAGCAGTACTTC.

V is TRBV11-2 and J is TRBJ2-7, with TRBD2 matching over 10 bases. V gave up 0 bases and J gave up 6 bases; unmatched junction bases: 5. CDR1 SGHAT and CDR2 FQNNGV come from the germline V gene. This CDR3 is 15 amino acids long. The DNA for the CDR3 is TGTGCCAGCAGCTTAGAGTGGCTAGCGGGAGTCGAGCAGTACTTC. It encodes CASSLEWLAGVEQYF.

This clonotype was seen more than once but under ten times. The V gene is TRBV5-1, the J gene TRBJ2-1; 7 bases map to TRBD1. With V trimmed by 3 bases and J by 0 bases, 3 bases remained unmatched. The CDR3 loop spans 15 amino acids. The germline CDR1 and CDR2 sequences are SGHRS and YFSETQ. The CDR3 reads CASSYRQGSYNEQFF. The CDR3 DNA reads as TGCGCCAGCAGCTACCGACAGGGCTCCTACAATGAGCAGTTCTTC.

The table lists this clonotype with many counts. This chain joins TRBV7-3 and TRBJ2-1; 11 bases are shared with TRBD1. The germline gives CDR1 SGHTA, CDR2 FQGTGA. V gave up 5 bases and J gave up 8 bases; unmatched junction bases: 8. The CDR3 contains 15 residues. The CDR3 sequence is CASSPGQGVVDEQFF. The DNA for the CDR3 is TGTGCCAGCAGCCCGGGACAGGGGGTAGTTGATGAGCAGTTCTTC.